The present T cell receptor (beta chain) was sequenced within a study of T cells in Graves' hyperthyroidism and ophthalmopathy. The source material, RNA transcripts, was used to amplify TCR beta CDR3 regions. When the TCR CDR3 underwent first-round RT-PCR, the HTBI primer set was used. TCRdb re-called the multiplex PCR reads with MiXCR, one entry per CDR3 protein. The sample records 640,000 or so distinct CDR3 sequences, 11% to 15% being singletons. Concerning this clonotype: The antigen remains unidentified.

Germline V lookup: CDR1 MNHNY, CDR2 SVGAGI (reference sequence). This CDR3 spans 15 amino acids. Between the trimmed V and J ends, which lost 2 bases and 5 bases, there was a span of 15 bases. Study-wide findings and caveats: Stable hyperthyroidism was separated from ophthalmopathy by a model based on 13 V-J features. Blood held most thyroid clonotypes expanded above 0.001 frequency.

The TCR sequence derives from a woman younger than 35 with Graves' ophthalmopathy. The gene calls are TRBV6-6 and TRBJ2-5, with a weak D call TRBD2 (5 bases). The sample comprised blood. The CDR3 loop reads CASSYGPGRKETQYF. The DNA of the CDR3 is TGTGCCAGCAGTTACGGTCCGGGAAGGAAGGAGACCCAGTACTTC.